The 26 T cell receptor beta chains listed next were all sequenced from one sample in a study of control samples from healthy donors and cancer patients. Clones were read by immunoSEQ multiplex PCR, and TCRdb kept only the in-frame ones, dropping some. This sample has 73,000 or so clones, with more than 85% found just once. Specimen: blood. The source of these receptors is a woman in her forties or fifties in good health.

The V and J genes are TRBV3-1 (or the pseudogene TRBV3-2) and TRBJ2-7; tentatively, D is TRBD1 or TRBD2 (5 bases each). V was clipped by 4 bases and J by 5 bases, with 9 bases between them. This CDR3 contains 12 residues. Germline CDR1 is LGHDT and CDR2 is YNNKEL (reference sequence). The CDR3 nucleotides read TGTGCCAGCAGCCCCCGGGGCCACGAGCAGTACTTC. Its protein product is CASSPRGHEQYF.

This clone was found once. This chain links TRBV5-6 with TRBJ2-1; 8 bases line up with TRBD1. V gave up 0 bases and J gave up 3 bases; unmatched junction bases: 8. CDR3 size: 17 residues. Germline lookup yields CDR1 SGHDT and CDR2 YYEEEE. CDR3 coding DNA: TGTGCCAGCAGCTTGGGACCCGACAGGGGCGGCTACAATGAGCAGTTCTTC. Amino acids: CASSLGPDRGGYNEQFF. The full variable domain, its missing parts supplied by reference TRBV5-6 and TRBJ2-1, is DAGVTQSPTHLIKTRGQQVTLRCSPKSGHDTVSWYQQALGQGPQFIFQYYEEEERQRGNFPDRFSGHQFPNYSSELNVNALLLGDSALYLCASSLGPDRGGYNEQFFGPGTRLTVL.

The chain joins TRBV3-1 (or the pseudogene TRBV3-2) to TRBJ1-3, with a possible D match to TRBD1 (5 bases). The V and J ends lost 1 base and 0 bases respectively, with 16 bases between them. Germline lookup yields CDR1 LGHDT and CDR2 YNNKEL (reference sequence). The CDR3 loop spans 18 amino acids. The CDR3 region has the DNA TGTGCCAGCAGCCAAGCTTTTCCCCGGGGGACCTCTGGAAACACCATATATTTT. It encodes CASSQAFPRGTSGNTIYF.

This chain uses TRBV6-5 with TRBJ2-2, with 7 bases that match TRBD1. Germline CDR1 and CDR2: MNHEY and SVGAGI. The CDR3 is 14 amino acids. Trimming cost V 6 bases and J 7 bases; bases outside gene matches: 8. CDR3 coding DNA: TGTGCCAGCAGACGACCAGGGGGAAGCGGGGAGCTGTTTTTT. It codes for CASRRPGGSGELFF.

This chain joins TRBV19 and TRBJ2-1, with 10 bases lining up with TRBD2. Germline CDR1 is LNHDA and CDR2 is SQIVND (reference sequence). Losses at the gene ends were 6 bases for V and 5 bases for J; bases not matched to a gene: 7. CDR3 length: 15 residues. The CDR3 nucleotides are TGTGCCAGTAGCCTAGCGGGAGCCATCAACAATGAGCAGTTCTTC. Amino acids: CASSLAGAINNEQFF. The full variable domain, in which reference TRBV19 and TRBJ2-1 provide the parts outside the CDR3, is DGGITQSPKYLFRKEGQNVTLSCEQNLNHDAMYWYRQDPGQGLRLIYYSQIVNDFQKGDIAEGYSVSREKKESFPLTVTSAQKNPTAFYLCASSLAGAINNEQFFGPGTRLTVL.

The chain has TRBV28 and TRBJ1-2, with TRBD1 matching 9 bases. The junction had 8 bases not matched to a gene; V was cut back by 6 bases and J by 0 bases. CDR1 MDHEN and CDR2 SYDVKM come from the germline V gene. CDR3 length: 16 amino acids. CDR3 loop: CASRPPGTGPNYGYTF. DNA for the CDR3: TGTGCCAGCAGACCCCCCGGGACAGGGCCTAACTATGGCTACACCTTC.

The chain joins TRBV7-2 to TRBJ2-1; D gene ambiguous. Between the trimmed V and J ends, which lost 1 base and 4 bases, there was a span of 11 bases. This CDR3 has 15 residues. Germline V gene data show CDR1 as SGHTA and CDR2 as FQGNSA. CDR3 in amino acids: CASSLETLLYNEQFF. DNA for the CDR3: TGTGCCAGCAGCTTAGAAACCCTCCTATACAATGAGCAGTTCTTC.

The rearrangement uses TRBV7-2 and TRBJ2-5; D perhaps matches TRBD1 (7 bases). Trimming took off 3 bases at V and 2 bases at J, with 13 bases between the two ends. Germline CDR1 and CDR2: SGHTA and FQGNSA. There are 15 residues in the CDR3. CDR3 bases: TGTGCCAGCAGCTTCCAGGGGGGACCTCAAGAGACCCAGTACTTC. Translating gives CASSFQGGPQETQYF.

This clone was found a few times. DNA for the CDR3: TGCAGCGTTGAAGGCTTGGACCGGGGGTCTCCCTACGAGCAGTACTTC. As protein: CSVEGLDRGSPYEQYF. This chain links TRBV29-1 with TRBJ2-7, with D possibly being TRBD2 (6 bases). CDR1 and CDR2 from the germline V gene are SQVTM and ANQGSEA. Trimming removed 1 base from V and 2 bases from J, with 18 bases in between. This CDR3 spans 16 amino acids.

V usage is TRBV27 and J usage is TRBJ2-3; D unclear. The CDR3 covers 15 residues. CDR1 is MNHEY, CDR2 SMNVEV, per germline (reference sequence). Trimming removed 2 bases from V and 2 bases from J, with 11 bases in between. Here the CDR3 reads CASSLVHPDTDTQYF. Written as DNA, the CDR3 is TGTGCCAGCAGTTTAGTTCATCCAGACACAGATACGCAGTATTTT.

CDR3 nucleotide sequence: TGTGCCAGCAGTCGACTGACTAGCGGGAGGGATTACGAGCAGTACTTC. Translation gives CASSRLTSGRDYEQYF. The chain recombines TRBV6-6 with TRBJ2-7, with 14 nucleotides matching TRBD2. J gave up 4 bases and V 5 bases, and 7 bases lay outside the gene matches. Germline assignment: CDR1 MNHNY and CDR2 SVGAGI (reference sequence). The CDR3 is made up of 16 amino acids.

This clone is a singleton in its sample. V usage is TRBV6-5 and J usage is TRBJ2-2; 8 bases are shared with TRBD1. The trim removed 11 bases at V and 0 bases at J, leaving 2 bases unmatched. CDR3 length equals 13 residues. Germline CDR1 and CDR2: MNHEY and SVGAGI. As DNA, the CDR3 is TGTGCCTTACAGGGGGCGAACACCGGGGAGCTGTTTTTT. This encodes CALQGANTGELFF.

The chain couples TRBV15 to TRBJ2-5; TRBD2 might be the D (6 bases). The germline CDR1 and CDR2 sequences are LNHNV and YYDKDF (reference sequence). Between the trimmed V and J ends, which lost 0 bases and 1 base, there was a span of 15 bases. This CDR3 comprises 17 residues. The CDR3: CATSREGREWGQETQYF. The CDR3 DNA reads as TGTGCCACCAGCAGAGAGGGCCGGGAGTGGGGCCAAGAGACCCAGTACTTC. Based on the CDR3 plus reference TRBV15 and TRBJ2-5, the full variable domain is DAMVIQNPRYQVTQFGKPVTLSCSQTLNHNVMYWYQQKSSQAPKLLFHYYDKDFNNEADTPDNFQSRRPNTSFCFLDIRSPGLGDTAMYLCATSREGREWGQETQYFGPGTRLLVL.

The chain employs TRBV6-4 and TRBJ2-1; 10 bases agree with TRBD2. The V and J ends lost 3 bases and 5 bases, in that order; junction bases with no gene match: 19. Germline values: CDR1 MRHNA, CDR2 SNTAGT. CDR3 length equals 20 residues. The CDR3 region has the DNA TGTGCCAGCAGTGAAGTTGCGTCACTAGCGGGACGGGGGGAGCACAATGAGCAGTTCTTC. This encodes CASSEVASLAGRGEHNEQFF.

V is TRBV5-5 and J is TRBJ1-5, with D maybe TRBD1 (6 bases). V was cut by 4 bases and J by 9 bases, with 17 bases left in between. This CDR3 spans 14 amino acids. From germline, CDR1 is SGHKS and CDR2 YYEKEE (reference sequence). The CDR3 nucleotides are TGTGCCAGCAGCCCCGGGGGCGAAGGGCGGCCCCAGCATTTT. Encoded protein: CASSPGGEGRPQHF.

The chain employs TRBV12-5 and TRBJ2-7; possibly TRBD2 for D (5 bases). There are 17 residues in the CDR3. Germline assignment: CDR1 LGHNT and CDR2 FRNRAP. V lost 0 bases, J lost 2 bases, and 17 bases lay in between. CDR3 residues: CASGLVLSGKATYEQYF. The DNA of the CDR3 is TGTGCTAGTGGTTTGGTACTCAGCGGCAAAGCGACCTACGAGCAGTACTTC.

The genes are TRBV28 and TRBJ1-5, with 7 bases lining up with TRBD1. The V and J ends lost 6 bases and 2 bases, in that order; junction bases with no gene match: 7. In germline, CDR1 is MDHEN, CDR2 SYDVKM. The CDR3 has 15 amino acids. For the CDR3, the DNA is TGTGCCAGCAGCGCGCCCGACAGGGGCAATCAGCCCCAGCATTTT. The encoded protein is CASSAPDRGNQPQHF.

This clone showed up just once. The rearrangement links TRBV7-6 to TRBJ1-2; unclear D gene. Trimming took off 5 bases at V and 7 bases at J, with 14 bases between the two ends. CDR1 is SGHVS, CDR2 FNYEAQ, per germline. The CDR3 contains 13 residues. CDR3 sequence: CASSTEGMGGYTF. The CDR3 DNA follows: TGTGCCAGCAGCACCGAGGGAATGGGTGGCTACACCTTC.

The CDR3 spells CASSMGGSGTGELFF. CDR3 DNA sequence: TGTGCCAGTAGTATGGGGGGATCGGGCACCGGGGAGCTGTTTTTT. The chain uses TRBV19 and TRBJ2-2; maybe TRBD2 (6 bases). Germline V gives CDR1 LNHDA, CDR2 SQIVND (reference sequence). Trimming stripped 3 bases from V and 4 bases from J, with 12 bases between. CDR3 size: 15 residues.

The rearrangement links TRBV28 to TRBJ1-1, with no clear D. The CDR3 spans 12 residues. Germline V gene data show CDR1 as MDHEN and CDR2 as SYDVKM. With 2 bases removed from V and 8 bases from J, the gap between germline ends came to 9 bases. The CDR3 nucleotides are TGTGCCAGCAGTTTAGATCGTAGGGAAGCTTTCTTT. Amino acids: CASSLDRREAFF.

This clone was observed a handful of times. The J gene is TRBJ1-4, the V gene TRBV28; D perhaps matches TRBD1 (5 bases). Trimming removed 3 bases at V and 6 bases at J, with 17 bases between. The CDR3 runs to 16 residues. CDR1 and CDR2 (germline): MDHEN, SYDVKM. The CDR3 reads CASSLGLGGLDEKLFF. CDR3 DNA sequence: TGTGCCAGCAGTTTGGGTCTTGGGGGATTGGATGAAAAACTGTTTTTT.

Comment on this clone: The junction and the germline gene differ at one end; a read error may be behind it. This chain links TRBV20-1 with TRBJ2-7; TRBD1 or TRBD2 may be the D gene (6 bases each). CDR1 is DFQATT and CDR2 is SNEGSKA in the germline V gene (reference sequence). This CDR3 region has 9 residues. The CDR3 region is CSARGRGDF. In nucleotides, the CDR3 is TGCAGTGCTAGAGGGAGGGGGGACTTC.

This rearrangement joins TRBV9 to TRBJ1-6; 7 bases are a match to TRBD1. Losses at the gene ends were 4 bases for V and 7 bases for J; bases not matched to a gene: 8. The CDR3 loop spans 15 amino acids. Germline assignment: CDR1 SGDLS and CDR2 YYNGEE. The CDR3 nucleotides read TGTGCCAGCAGCCTTGGGGACAGCAGAAATTCACCCCTCCACTTT. Protein sequence: CASSLGDSRNSPLHF.

V is TRBV6-5 and J is TRBJ1-1; D is ambiguous. CDR1 is MNHEY, CDR2 SVGAGI, per germline. The CDR3 is 15 amino acids. V gave up 3 bases and J gave up 0 bases, with 11 bases separating them. CDR3 coding DNA: TGTGCCAGCAGTTATATCTCCGGCCTGAACACTGAAGCTTTCTTT. Encoded protein: CASSYISGLNTEAFF.

The V and J genes are TRBV7-9 and TRBJ2-4; D unresolved. CDR3 length equals 14 residues. The germline V gene encodes CDR1 SEHNR and CDR2 FQNEAQ (reference sequence). The V and J ends lost 1 base and 5 bases respectively, with 9 bases between them. Here the CDR3 reads CASSLVSQQNIQYF. The CDR3 region has the DNA TGTGCCAGCAGCTTAGTATCACAGCAAAACATTCAGTACTTC. Full variable domain (outside the CDR3, taken from reference TRBV7-9 and TRBJ2-4): DTGVSQNPRHKITKRGQNVTFRCDPISEHNRLYWYRQTLGQGPEFLTYFQNEAQLEKSRLLSDRFSAERPKGSFSTLEIQRTEQGDSAMYLCASSLVSQQNIQYFGAGTRLSVL.

This chain uses TRBV5-1 with TRBJ1-2; D perhaps matches TRBD1 (6 bases). There are 15 residues in the CDR3. With 4 bases removed from V and 0 bases from J, the gap between germline ends came to 13 bases. The germline gives CDR1 SGHRS, CDR2 YFSETQ. CDR3 nucleotides: TGCGCCAGCAGCGTAGGGACACTCACTAACTATGGCTACACCTTC. This codes for CASSVGTLTNYGYTF.